A selection of T cell receptor beta chains follows, all from one sample in a study of shared clonotypes between healthy human individuals. Generated by immunoSEQ multiplex PCR, the TCRdb table keeps only in-frame clones and is missing some. Here the sample spans approximately 2.4 million clones, around 95% being singletons. Sequenced material: naive CD4+ T cells sorted from blood. Receptors originate from a man aged 18 to 29 in good health. Both conserved end residues are part of each CDR3. A D gene is named only where the DNA matches it firmly. Clone size is shown for a subset of rows, as once, few, many or a class of expanded clone.

12 | - | TRBJ1-1 | TRBV7-6 | - | TGTGCCAGCAGCTTAGGACCAGACCCCGCTTTCTTT | CASSLGPDPAFF
13 | once | TRBJ1-1 | TRBV30 | - | TGTGCCTGGATGAGGGGCAGGGACACTGAAGCTTTCTTT | CAWMRGRDTEAFF
14 | - | TRBJ2-7 | TRBV7-3 | TRBD1 | TGTGCCAGCAGCTTGAGGGGGCGCAGGGACGAGCAGTACTTC | CASSLRGRRDEQYF
15 | - | TRBJ1-5 | TRBV5-6 | TRBD1 | TGTGCCAGCAGCCGCCGGGACAGCGGAGGTCAGCCCCAGCATTTT | CASSRRDSGGQPQHF
15 | - | TRBJ2-6 | TRBV5-1 | - | TGCGCCAGCGTAATGGGGGCGGCTGGGGCCAACGTCCTGACTTTC | CASVMGAAGANVLTF
16 | - | TRBJ1-5 | TRBV28 | TRBD1 | TGTGCCAGCACTCTAGACAGGGCCTTAGAAAATCAGCCCCAGCATTTT | CASTLDRALENQPQHF
15 | once | TRBJ1-3 | TRBV6-1 | - | TGTGCCAGCAGTGACTTTAGGGCTAAGGGAAACACCATATATTTT | CASSDFRAKGNTIYF
13 | - | TRBJ1-2 | TRBV30 | - | TGTGCCTGGAGTGTAGCCGGGCGCTATGGCTACACCTTC | CAWSVAGRYGYTF
12 | - | TRBJ1-5 | TRBV30 | TRBD1 | TGTGCCTGTACAGGGGCGAGTCAGCCCCAGCATTTT | CACTGASQPQHF
15 | - | TRBJ2-4 | TRBV7-8 | TRBD2 | TGTGCCAGCAGCTTAGCCATAGCGGGGGAGGACATTCAGTACTTC | CASSLAIAGEDIQYF
15 | - | TRBJ1-2 | TRBV5-6 | - | TGTGCCAGCAGCTCTTTAGGGGGGGCGAGCTATGGCTACACCTTC | CASSSLGGASYGYTF
14 | - | TRBJ1-2 | TRBV18 | TRBD1 | TGTGCCAGCTCACCTGAACGGACAGGGAATGGCTACACCTTC | CASSPERTGNGYTF
13 | - | TRBJ2-3 | TRBV7-8 | - | TGTGCCAGCAGCCCTTCTATTCCAGATACGCAGTATTTT | CASSPSIPDTQYF
15 | - | TRBJ1-4 | TRBV18 | - | TGTGCCAGCTCACCACCGGAGGGTTTAAATGAAAAACTGTTTTTT | CASSPPEGLNEKLFF
13 | - | TRBJ1-1 | TRBV25-1 | TRBD1 | TGTGCCAGCCTGGGACAGACGTCCACTGAAGCTTTCTTT | CASLGQTSTEAFF
16 | - | TRBJ2-2 | TRBV9 | - | TGTGCCAGCAGCGAAGGCTCCGCAGCTAACACCGGGGAGCTGTTTTTT | CASSEGSAANTGELFF
17 | - | TRBJ2-7 | TRBV9 | TRBD2 | TGTGCCAGCAGCGTAGGTGGTTTAGCGGGAGTAATCAACGAGCAGTACTTC | CASSVGGLAGVINEQYF
13 | - | TRBJ1-1 | TRBV5-4 | - | TGTGCCAGCAGCCCGGGGGGGCACACTGAAGCTTTCTTT | CASSPGGHTEAFF
16 | - | TRBJ1-5 | TRBV6-6 | - | TGTGCCAGCAGCTTTACCCTGCGGGGGGGAAATCAGCCCCAGCATTTT | CASSFTLRGGNQPQHF
13 | - | TRBJ2-1 | TRBV28 | - | TGTGCCAGCAGCTCCGGGACCTACAATGAGCAGTTCTTC | CASSSGTYNEQFF
15 | - | TRBJ2-7 | TRBV6-5 | TRBD1 | TGTGCCAGCAGTCTCGGGGGGACAGGGTTTATCGAGCAGTACTTC | CASSLGGTGFIEQYF
15 | - | TRBJ2-7 | TRBV5-1 | TRBD1 | TGCGCCAGCAGTCTCACGGGACAGGGACCCTACGAGCAGTACTTC | CASSLTGQGPYEQYF
15 | - | TRBJ1-1 | TRBV9 | - | TGTGCCAGCAGCACCCAACAGGGAACCAACACTGAAGCTTTCTTT | CASSTQQGTNTEAFF
14 | - | TRBJ2-2 | TRBV27 | - | TGTGCCAGCAGTTTATCGTCGAACACCGGGGAGCTGTTTTTT | CASSLSSNTGELFF
13 | - | TRBJ1-1 | TRBV25-1 | - | TGTGCCAGCAGTGATACTTATAGTGCTGAAGCTTTCTTT | CASSDTYSAEAFF
12 | - | TRBJ1-2 | TRBV5-5 | - | TGTGCCAGCAGCTTGGCGCAAAATGGCTACACCTTC | CASSLAQNGYTF
15 | - | TRBJ1-3 | TRBV6-5 | TRBD1 | TGTGCCAGCAGTTCAGCCGGGACAGCTGGAAACACCATATATTTT | CASSSAGTAGNTIYF
15 | - | TRBJ1-5 | TRBV6-5 | - | TGTGCCAGCAGTCCCGGCGGCAGGAGGGATCAGCCCCAGCATTTT | CASSPGGRRDQPQHF
15 | - | TRBJ2-5 | TRBV9 | TRBD1 | TGTGCCAGCAGCGCCACGGGACAGGGGATAGAGACCCAGTACTTC | CASSATGQGIETQYF
16 | - | TRBJ2-2 | TRBV7-6 | TRBD1 | TGTGCCAGCAGCTTAACCACGGGACAGTCCACCGGGGAGCTGTTTTTT | CASSLTTGQSTGELFF
15 | - | TRBJ2-7 | TRBV10-3 | - | TGTGCCATCAGTGAAGGAGACAGGAGGACCTACGAGCAGTACTTC | CAISEGDRRTYEQYF
15 | - | TRBJ1-1 | TRBV6-5 | TRBD1 | TGTGCCAGCAGCCCCCCAACAGGGGGGGAGACTGAAGCTTTCTTT | CASSPPTGGETEAFF
15 | - | TRBJ2-7 | TRBV18 | TRBD2 | TGTGCCAGCTCACCCGGGACTAGCGGGATCTACGAGCAGTACTTC | CASSPGTSGIYEQYF
14 | - | TRBJ2-7 | TRBV18 | - | TGTGCCAGCTCACCACCAATGGGCCCCTACGAGCAGTACTTC | CASSPPMGPYEQYF
14 | once | TRBJ1-6 | TRBV14 | - | TGTGCCAGCAGCCAAGTCACAGGGCTTTCACCCCTCCACTTT | CASSQVTGLSPLHF
15 | - | TRBJ2-7 | TRBV7-2 | TRBD1 | TGTGCCAGCAGCACCGGACAGGGCAGCTCCTACGAGCAGTACTTC | CASSTGQGSSYEQYF
16 | - | TRBJ2-1 | TRBV25-1 | TRBD2 | TGTGCCAGCAGTGAATATCCTCGGGGAGGGTACAATGAGCAGTTCTTC | CASSEYPRGGYNEQFF
16 | - | TRBJ2-5 | TRBV5-1 | TRBD1 | TGCGCCAGCAGCTCGAGCTCGGGACAGGGATCGGAGACCCAGTACTTC | CASSSSSGQGSETQYF
11 | - | TRBJ2-5 | TRBV20-1 | - | TGCAGTGCTAGTGGTCCAGAGACCCAGTACTTC | CSASGPETQYF
14 | - | TRBJ1-6 | TRBV6-5 | TRBD1 | TGTGCCAGCAGTTATACAGGGGGGAATTCACCCCTCCACTTT | CASSYTGGNSPLHF
16 | - | TRBJ2-6 | TRBV30 | - | TGTGCCTGGAGTCGAAGTTTGGCCTCTGGGGCCAACGTCCTGACTTTC | CAWSRSLASGANVLTF
17 | - | TRBJ2-4 | TRBV4-3 | TRBD2 | TGCGCCAGCAGCCCCCCGGGGACTAGCGGTGGCAAAAACATTCAGTACTTC | CASSPPGTSGGKNIQYF
12 | once | TRBJ2-3 | TRBV10-3 | - | TGTGCCATCAGTGAGATTCCAGATACGCAGTATTTT | CAISEIPDTQYF
11 | - | TRBJ2-7 | TRBV11-2 | - | TGTGCCAGCAGTTCTACCTACGAGCAGTACTTC | CASSSTYEQYF
16 | - | TRBJ2-3 | TRBV4-2 | TRBD2 | TGTGCCAGCAGCCAACCTCTAGCGGGGGGCACAGATACGCAGTATTTT | CASSQPLAGGTDTQYF
15 | - | TRBJ2-7 | TRBV6-1 | - | TGTGCCAGCAGTGAAGCGTCGGCCGGTAACTACGAGCAGTACTTC | CASSEASAGNYEQYF
13 | - | TRBJ2-5 | TRBV18 | - | TGTGCCAGCTCACCTGGGACCCAAGAGACCCAGTACTTC | CASSPGTQETQYF
18 | - | TRBJ2-6 | TRBV10-3 | - | TGTGCCATCAGTATTGGGGGGACGGCCCGCTCTGGGGCCAACGTCCTGACTTTC | CAISIGGTARSGANVLTF
14 | once | TRBJ1-2 | TRBV7-2 | TRBD1 | TGTGCCAGCAGGCCGGGACAGGCGACCTATGGCTACACCTTC | CASRPGQATYGYTF
14 | - | TRBJ1-4 | TRBV2 | TRBD1 | TGTGCCAGCATACGAGAGGAGGGGGCTGGGGAACTGTTTTTT | CASIREEGAGELFF
14 | - | TRBJ2-7 | TRBV28 | - | TGTGCCAGCAGTTCCACCCTGGGGGAGAACGAGCAGTACTTC | CASSSTLGENEQYF
11 | - | TRBJ2-7 | TRBV6-5 | - | TGTGCCAGCAGTGGTTCATACGAGCAGTACTTC | CASSGSYEQYF
12 | - | TRBJ2-1 | TRBV10-3 | TRBD2 | TGTGCCAGCGGGGGGAATTACAATGAGCAGTTCTTC | CASGGNYNEQFF
15 | - | TRBJ1-3 | TRBV30 | - | TGTGCCTGGAGTGCTCAGGGATTAGGTGGAAACACCATATATTTT | CAWSAQGLGGNTIYF
14 | - | TRBJ2-7 | TRBV10-1 | TRBD1 | TGCGCCAGCTCCAACAGGGGGTCTTCCTACGAGCAGTACTTC | CASSNRGSSYEQYF
13 | - | TRBJ1-5 | TRBV28 | - | TGTGCCAGCAGTTTACCCACGGATCAGCCCCAGCATTTT | CASSLPTDQPQHF
16 | - | TRBJ2-7 | TRBV5-1 | - | TGCGCCAGCAGCCCGAGACGGGCGCCCGCGGGTTACGAGCAGTACTTC | CASSPRRAPAGYEQYF